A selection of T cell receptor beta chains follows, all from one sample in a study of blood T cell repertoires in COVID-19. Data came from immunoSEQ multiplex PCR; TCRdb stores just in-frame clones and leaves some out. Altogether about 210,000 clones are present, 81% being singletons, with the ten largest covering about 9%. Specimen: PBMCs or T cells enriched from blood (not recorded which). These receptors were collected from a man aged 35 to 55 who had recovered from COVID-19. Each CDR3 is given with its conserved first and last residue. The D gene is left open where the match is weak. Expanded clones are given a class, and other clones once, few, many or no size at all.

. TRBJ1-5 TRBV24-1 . CATSDPRQLNQPQHF TGTGCCACCAGTGACCCTCGACAACTCAATCAGCCCCAGCATTTT
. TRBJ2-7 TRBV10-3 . CAISDGSYPTYEQYF TGTGCCATCAGTGATGGGAGTTACCCAACCTACGAGCAGTACTTC
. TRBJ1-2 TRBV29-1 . CSAETHRGYGYTF TGCAGCGCCGAGACGCATCGAGGTTATGGCTACACCTTC
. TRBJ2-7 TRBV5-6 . CASSFQGTGSFYEQYF TGTGCCAGCAGTTTCCAGGGGACGGGCTCATTCTACGAGCAGTACTTC
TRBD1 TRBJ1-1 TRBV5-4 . CASSQGGDNTEAFF TGTGCCAGCAGTCAGGGGGGAGATAACACTGAAGCTTTCTTT
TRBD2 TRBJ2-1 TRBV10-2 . CASSESNSGSSINEQFF TGCGCCAGCAGTGAGTCGAATAGCGGGAGTTCGATTAATGAGCAGTTCTTC
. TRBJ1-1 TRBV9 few CASSVVSARQAGGAFF TGTGCCAGCAGCGTAGTTTCCGCACGACAGGCTGGAGGAGCTTTCTTT
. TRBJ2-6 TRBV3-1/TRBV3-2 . CASSQGTQLFLSGANVLTF TGTGCCAGCAGCCAAGGGACACAACTCTTTCTCTCTGGGGCCAACGTCCTGACTTTC
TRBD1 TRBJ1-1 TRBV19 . CASSMVQGMNTEAFF TGTGCCAGTAGTATGGTACAGGGGATGAACACTGAAGCTTTCTTT
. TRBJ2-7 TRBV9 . CASSVATGTQSYEQYF TGTGCCAGCAGCGTAGCTACGGGGACACAATCCTACGAGCAGTACTTC
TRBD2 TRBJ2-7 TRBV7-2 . CASSLRTSGEQYF TGTGCCAGCAGCCTCCGGACTAGCGGCGAGCAGTACTTC
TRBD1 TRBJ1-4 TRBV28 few CASSNSGQGMANEKLFF TGTGCCAGCAGTAACTCCGGACAGGGAATGGCTAATGAAAAACTGTTTTTT
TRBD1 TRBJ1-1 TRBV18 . CASSPGGQGKAFF TGTGCCAGCTCACCAGGGGGACAGGGGAAAGCTTTCTTT
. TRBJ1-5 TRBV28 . CASSSPGQKNQPQHF TGTGCCAGCAGTTCCCCTGGTCAGAAAAATCAGCCCCAGCATTTT
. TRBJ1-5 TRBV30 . CAFTGRGQPQHF TGTGCCTTCACAGGGCGAGGTCAGCCCCAGCATTTT
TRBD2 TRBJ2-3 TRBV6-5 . CASSYSPSGITDTQYF TGTGCCAGCAGTTACTCCCCTAGCGGGATAACAGATACGCAGTATTTT
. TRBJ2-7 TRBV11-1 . CASSLRGNHYEQYF TGTGCCAGCAGCTTACGGGGGAACCACTACGAGCAGTACTTC
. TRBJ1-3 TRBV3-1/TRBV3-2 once CASSQDKRAHTIYF TGTGCCAGCAGCCAAGATAAGAGGGCTCACACCATATATTTT
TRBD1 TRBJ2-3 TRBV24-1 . CATSEGDRKTDTQYF TGTGCCACCAGTGAGGGGGACAGGAAAACAGATACGCAGTATTTT
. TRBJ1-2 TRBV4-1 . CASSQGMTEGYTF TGCGCCAGCAGCCAAGGTATGACAGAAGGCTACACCTTC
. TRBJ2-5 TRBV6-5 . CASSYSTYQETQYF TGTGCCAGCAGTTACTCCACTTACCAAGAGACCCAGTACTTC
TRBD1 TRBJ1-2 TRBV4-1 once CASSQDGDRAGGGYGYTF TGCGCCAGCAGCCAAGATGGCGATAGGGCAGGGGGTGGTTATGGCTACACCTTC
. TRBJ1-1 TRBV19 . CASSISINTEAFF TGTGCCAGTAGTATCAGTATTAACACTGAAGCTTTCTTT
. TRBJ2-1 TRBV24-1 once CATSAGLVQFF TGTGCCACCAGTGCGGGTTTAGTGCAGTTCTTC
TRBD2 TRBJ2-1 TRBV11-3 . CASSLDLSSGRNEQFF TGTGCCAGCAGCTTAGATCTGTCTAGCGGGCGCAATGAGCAGTTCTTC
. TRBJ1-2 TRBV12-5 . CASGLVIALRAGVNYGYTF TGTGCTAGTGGTTTGGTAATCGCCTTAAGGGCGGGGGTTAACTATGGCTACACCTTC
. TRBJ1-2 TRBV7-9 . CASSKDSAVRGYTF TGTGCCAGCAGTAAGGACAGCGCCGTAAGGGGCTACACCTTC
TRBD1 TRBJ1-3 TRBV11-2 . CASSLGQGRDTIYF TGTGCCAGCAGCTTAGGACAGGGTCGAGACACCATATATTTT
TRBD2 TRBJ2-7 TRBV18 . CASSWTSGGPEDEQYF TGTGCCAGCTCATGGACTAGCGGGGGGCCAGAGGACGAGCAGTACTTC
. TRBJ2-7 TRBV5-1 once CASSLGGRNNEQYF TGCGCCAGCAGCTTGGGGGGCAGGAACAATGAGCAGTACTTC
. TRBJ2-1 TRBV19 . CASSLGQHNEQFF TGTGCCAGTAGTCTGGGGCAACACAATGAGCAGTTCTTC
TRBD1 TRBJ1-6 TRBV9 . CASSAGDRGQSPLHF TGTGCCAGCAGCGCTGGGGACAGGGGACAGTCACCCCTCCACTTT
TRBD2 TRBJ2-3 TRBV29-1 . CSVLWTSTLDTQYF TGCAGCGTTCTTTGGACTAGTACCCTAGATACGCAGTATTTT
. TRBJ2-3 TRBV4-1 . CASSQQGSSWDTQYF TGCGCCAGCAGCCAACAGGGGTCCTCGTGGGATACGCAGTATTTT
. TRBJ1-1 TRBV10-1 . CASSEYQGGNTEAFF TGCGCCAGCAGTGAGTATCAGGGTGGGAACACTGAAGCTTTCTTT
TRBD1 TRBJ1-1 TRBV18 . CASSPRQGMNTEAFF TGTGCCAGCTCACCCAGACAGGGGATGAACACTGAAGCTTTCTTT
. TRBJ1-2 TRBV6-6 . CASSLKQESGYTF TGTGCCAGCAGCCTAAAACAGGAGTCGGGCTACACCTTC
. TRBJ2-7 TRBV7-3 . CASSLMEAGGGEQYF TGTGCCAGCAGCTTAATGGAGGCAGGCGGAGGGGAGCAGTACTTC
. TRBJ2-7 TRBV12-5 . CASGLAPSYEQYF TGTGCTAGTGGTTTAGCTCCTTCCTACGAGCAGTACTTC
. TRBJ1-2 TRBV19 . CASRLTGSVTIYF TGTGCCAGTAGGCTGACAGGCAGTGTCACCATATACTTC
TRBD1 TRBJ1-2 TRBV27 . CASSSGTGGSGGYGYTF TGTGCCAGCAGTTCAGGGACAGGGGGCAGTGGGGGATATGGCTACACCTTC
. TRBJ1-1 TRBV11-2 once CASSFGREPFF TGTGCCAGCAGCTTTGGCAGGGAACCTTTCTTT
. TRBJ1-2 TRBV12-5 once CASSQGLSYGGYTF TGTGCTAGTTCCCAGGGGTTGTCCTATGGCGGCTACACCTTC
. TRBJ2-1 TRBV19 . CASSVDSGMDEQFF TGTGCCAGTAGTGTCGACTCCGGCATGGATGAGCAGTTCTTC
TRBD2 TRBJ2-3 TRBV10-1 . CASSVGGVSGTQYF TGCGCCAGCAGTGTGGGGGGGGTTTCGGGAACGCAGTATTTT
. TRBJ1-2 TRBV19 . CASSIVQGLGYGYTF TGTGCCAGTAGTATAGTACAGGGCCTAGGCTATGGCTACACCTTC
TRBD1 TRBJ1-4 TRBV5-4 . CASSHGTGATNEKLFF TGTGCCAGCAGCCACGGGACAGGGGCAACTAATGAAAAACTGTTTTTT
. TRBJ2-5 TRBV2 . CASSVRLGVETQYF TGTGCCAGCAGTGTTCGACTTGGAGTGGAGACCCAGTACTTC
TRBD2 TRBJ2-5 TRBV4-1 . CASSQPGLAEVYF TGCGCCAGCAGCCAACCGGGACTAGCGGAGGTGTACTTC